This T cell receptor beta chain emerged from a study of shared clonotypes between healthy human individuals. The study, taken as a whole, reports: Exclusively blood specimens were collected; tissue repertoires likely differ. Naive subsets tended to show greater estimated richness than memory subsets. Donors were few, which limited the genetic and exposure-history diversity represented.

At the deep level, the assay was run. TCRdb's copy holds only in-frame clones and misses some; the assay was immunoSEQ multiplex PCR. The table lists roughly 1,500,000 clones, 98% of them singletons. The CDR3 extends over 16 amino acids. The V and J ends lost 4 bases and 0 bases, in that order; junction bases with no gene match: 10. The germline CDR1 and CDR2 sequences are SGHTS and YDEGEE. Worth noting for this clone: Its antigen remains unidentified.

Sequencing was performed on naive CD4+ T cells sorted from blood. Subset indicated: CD45RA+ positively selected. V is TRBV5-8 and J is TRBJ2-7; 7 bases fit TRBD1. The source is a man aged 30-40 years in good health. This CDR3 is CASSTNRGYNSYEQYF. The CDR3 nucleotides are TGTGCCAGCAGCACTAACAGGGGCTACAACTCCTACGAGCAGTACTTC. The variable domain in full, completed from reference TRBV5-8 and TRBJ2-7, reads EAGVTQSPTHLIKTRGQQATLRCSPISGHTSVYWYQQALGLGLQFLLWYDEGEERNRGNFPPRFSGRQFPNYSSELNVNALELEDSALYLCASSTNRGYNSYEQYFGPGTRLTVT.